The present T cell receptor beta chain was sequenced within a study of regulatory T cells in long-lasting Graves disease. Study-wide background: Persistent Graves' disease required over 5 years of antithyroid drugs and positive TSH receptor antibodies.

This sample's time point: persistent/refractory GD, antithyroid drugs over 5 years with positive TRAb. From PBMCs, RNA was extracted and then used to make the TCR library. The patients included were those that came from an endocrinology department in Xi'an, China. This clonotype came up a few times. Its antigen is currently unknown. Building of the TCR beta libraries involved iRepertoire HTBI primers and Arm-PCR of CDR3 regions. In the source study's methods: In the combined samples, 62 TRBV and 14 to 15 TRBJ segments were identified. Using its own MiXCR run on the multiplex PCR reads, TCRdb lists one record per CDR3 protein. The V and J calls and clone size come from TCRdb's table, not from the authors' own analysis. Of approximately 440,000 distinct CDR3 sequences listed, about 20% were seen once; the top ten hold about a quarter. Study observations and caveats: Reduced TCR diversity was observed in persistent Graves' patients versus newly diagnosed patients.

The CDR3 is made up of 11 amino acids. The germline CDR1 and CDR2 sequences are SQVTM and ANQGSEA. The ends were cut back, 3 bases at V and 9 bases at J, with 11 bases in the middle. The sample in question was peripheral blood mononuclear cells (PBMCs), obtained when the disease was refractory, from a patient treated with antithyroid drugs. This TCR was sampled from a female donor with Graves disease. The genes are TRBV29-1 and TRBJ1-1; D call uncertain. The CDR3 loop reads CSVDKGRQAFF. The CDR3 bases are TGCAGCGTTGATAAGGGCAGACAAGCTTTCTTT.